This T cell receptor (beta chain) originates from a study of cytomegalovirus exposure and HLA in healthy donors. Study information: It was reported in a later analysis that the 90 to 150 validation repertoires used the same platform as the 550 to 850 first-cohort repertoires.

There are 16 residues in the CDR3. Trimming at V came to 5 bases and at J to 4 bases, leaving 7 bases not matched to a gene. CDR1 and CDR2 from the germline V gene are MNHEY and SMNVEV (reference sequence). General study findings and limits: The majority of TCR sequences were rare, yet some public TCRs appeared in many donors.

Worth noting for this clone: What it binds is unknown.

Separate from the 666-subject first cohort, the roughly 120-subject validation cohort was the one that the donors belonged to. Here immunoSEQ multiplex PCR was the method, and the copy in TCRdb shows in-frame clones only, minus some. The sample has about 180,000 clones, less than 85% seen once. The material sequenced was PBMCs. This receptor was identified in a man younger than 35 in good health and CMV-seropositive. The chain recombines TRBV27 with TRBJ2-5; TRBD2 matches at 13 bases. The CDR3 coding sequence is TGTGCCAGCAGTCCCCGGACTAGCGGGAGCCTAGAGACCCAGTACTTC. Its translation is CASSPRTSGSLETQYF.